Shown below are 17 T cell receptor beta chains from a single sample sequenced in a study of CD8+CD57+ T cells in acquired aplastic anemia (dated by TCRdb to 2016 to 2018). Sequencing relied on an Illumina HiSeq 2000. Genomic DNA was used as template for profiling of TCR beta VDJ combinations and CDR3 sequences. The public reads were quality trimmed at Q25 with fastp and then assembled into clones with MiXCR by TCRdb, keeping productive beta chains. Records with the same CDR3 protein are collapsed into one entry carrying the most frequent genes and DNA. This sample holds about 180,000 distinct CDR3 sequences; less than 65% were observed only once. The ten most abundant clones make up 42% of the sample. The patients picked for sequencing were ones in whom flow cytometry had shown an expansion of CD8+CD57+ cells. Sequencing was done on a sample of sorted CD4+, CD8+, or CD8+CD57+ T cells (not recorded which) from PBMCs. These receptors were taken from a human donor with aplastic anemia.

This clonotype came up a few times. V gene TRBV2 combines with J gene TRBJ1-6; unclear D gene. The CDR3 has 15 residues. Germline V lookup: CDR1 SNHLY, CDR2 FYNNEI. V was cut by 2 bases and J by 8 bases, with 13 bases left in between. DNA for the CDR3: TGTGCCAGCAGTGAAAGGACCACGAACTATTCACCCCTCCACTTT. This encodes CASSERTTNYSPLHF.

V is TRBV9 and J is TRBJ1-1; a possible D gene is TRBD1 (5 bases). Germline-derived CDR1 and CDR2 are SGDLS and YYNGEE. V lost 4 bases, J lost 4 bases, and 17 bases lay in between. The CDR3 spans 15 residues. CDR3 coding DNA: TGTGCCAGCAGCCCGGGGGTAACGGGGGGCACTGAAGCTTTCTTT. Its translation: CASSPGVTGGTEAFF.

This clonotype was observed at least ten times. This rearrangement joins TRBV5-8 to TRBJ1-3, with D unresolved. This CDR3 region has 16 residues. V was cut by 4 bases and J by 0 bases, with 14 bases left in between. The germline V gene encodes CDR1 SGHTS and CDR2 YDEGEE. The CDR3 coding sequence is TGTGCCAGCAGCCCCACGCCCCTTAGCTCTGGAAACACCATATATTTT. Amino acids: CASSPTPLSSGNTIYF. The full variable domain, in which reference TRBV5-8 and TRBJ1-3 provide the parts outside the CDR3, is EAGVTQSPTHLIKTRGQQATLRCSPISGHTSVYWYQQALGLGLQFLLWYDEGEERNRGNFPPRFSGRQFPNYSSELNVNALELEDSALYLCASSPTPLSSGNTIYFGEGSWLTVV.

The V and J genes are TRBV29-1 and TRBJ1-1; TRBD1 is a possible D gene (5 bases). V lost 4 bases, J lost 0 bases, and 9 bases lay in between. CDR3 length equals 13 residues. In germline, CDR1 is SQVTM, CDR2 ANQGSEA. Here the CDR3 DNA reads TGCAGCGTTGTGAGGGGCGTGAACACTGAAGCTTTCTTT. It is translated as CSVVRGVNTEAFF.

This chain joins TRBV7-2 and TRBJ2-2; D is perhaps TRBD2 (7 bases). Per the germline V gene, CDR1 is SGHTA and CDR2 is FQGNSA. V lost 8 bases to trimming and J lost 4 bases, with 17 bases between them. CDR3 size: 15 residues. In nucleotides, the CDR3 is TGTGCCAGCTGCGCCGGGGGGCTCATCACCGGGGAGCTGTTTTTT. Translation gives CASCAGGLITGELFF.

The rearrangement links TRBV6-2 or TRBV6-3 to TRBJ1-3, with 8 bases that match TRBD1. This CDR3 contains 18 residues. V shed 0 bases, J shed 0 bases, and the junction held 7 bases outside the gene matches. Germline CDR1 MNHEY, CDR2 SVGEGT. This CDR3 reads CASSYSIGQGLSGNTIYF. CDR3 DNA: TGTGCCAGCAGTTACTCGATTGGACAGGGCCTCTCTGGAAACACCATATATTTT.

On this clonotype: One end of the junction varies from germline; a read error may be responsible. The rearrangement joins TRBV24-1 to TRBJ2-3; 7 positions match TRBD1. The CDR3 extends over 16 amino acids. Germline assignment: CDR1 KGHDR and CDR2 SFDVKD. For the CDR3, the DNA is TGTGCCAACAGTGACGTGGACAGGAGCAGAACAGATACGCAGTATTTT. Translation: CANSDVDRSRTDTQYF.

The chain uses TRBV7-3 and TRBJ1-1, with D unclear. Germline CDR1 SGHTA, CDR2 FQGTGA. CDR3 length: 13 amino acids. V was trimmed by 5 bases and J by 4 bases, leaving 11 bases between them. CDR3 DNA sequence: TGTGCCAGCAGCCACCGAGGCCTCACTGAAGCTTTCTTT. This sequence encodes CASSHRGLTEAFF. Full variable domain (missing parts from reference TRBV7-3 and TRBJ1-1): GAGVSQTPSNKVTEKGKYVELRCDPISGHTALYWYRQSLGQGPEFLIYFQGTGAADDSGLPNDRFFAVRPEGSVSTLKIQRTERGDSAVYLCASSHRGLTEAFFGQGTRLTVV.

The CDR3 DNA follows: TGCGCCAGCAGCATGCCCGGGACAGGGACGGACTATGGCTACACCTTC. Protein: CASSMPGTGTDYGYTF. V and J are TRBV5-1 and TRBJ1-2; 9 bases are shared with TRBD1. The trim removed 4 bases at V and 3 bases at J, leaving 10 bases unmatched. Germline V gene data show CDR1 as SGHRS and CDR2 as YFSETQ. CDR3 length: 16 amino acids.

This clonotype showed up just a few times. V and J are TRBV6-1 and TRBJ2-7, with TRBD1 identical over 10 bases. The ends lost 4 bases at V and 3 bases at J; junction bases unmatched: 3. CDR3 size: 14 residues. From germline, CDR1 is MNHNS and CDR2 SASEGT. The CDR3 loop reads CASSAGTGVYEQYF. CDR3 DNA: TGTGCCAGCAGTGCCGGGACAGGGGTCTACGAGCAGTACTTC.

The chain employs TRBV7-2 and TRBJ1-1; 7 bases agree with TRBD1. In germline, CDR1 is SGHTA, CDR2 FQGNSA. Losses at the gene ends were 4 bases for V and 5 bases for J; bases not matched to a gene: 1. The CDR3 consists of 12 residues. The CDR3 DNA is TGTGCCAGCAGCTCGACAGGGACTGAAGCTTTCTTT. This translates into CASSSTGTEAFF.

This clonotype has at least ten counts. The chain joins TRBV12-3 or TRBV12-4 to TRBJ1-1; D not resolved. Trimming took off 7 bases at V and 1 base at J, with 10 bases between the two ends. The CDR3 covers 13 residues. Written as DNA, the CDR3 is TGTGCCAGCACCCCGGACGGGAACACTGAAGCTTTCTTT. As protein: CASTPDGNTEAFF.

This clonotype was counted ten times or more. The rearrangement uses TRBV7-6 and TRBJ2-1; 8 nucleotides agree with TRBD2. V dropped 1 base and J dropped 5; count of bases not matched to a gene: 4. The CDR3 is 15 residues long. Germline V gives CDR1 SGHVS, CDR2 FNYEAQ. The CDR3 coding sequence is TGTGCCAGCAGCTTAGAAGCGGGAGATAACAATGAGCAGTTCTTC. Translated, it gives CASSLEAGDNNEQFF.

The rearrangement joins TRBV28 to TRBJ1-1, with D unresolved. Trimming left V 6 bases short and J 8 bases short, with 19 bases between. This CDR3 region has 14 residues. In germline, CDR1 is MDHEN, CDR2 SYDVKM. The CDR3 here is CASSLGGFRTEAFF. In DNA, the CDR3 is TGTGCCAGCAGCCTAGGCGGTTTTCGGACCGAAGCTTTCTTT. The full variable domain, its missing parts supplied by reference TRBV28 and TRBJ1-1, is DVKVTQSSRYLVKRTGEKVFLECVQDMDHENMFWYRQDPGLGLRLIYFSYDVKMKEKGDIPEGYSVSREKKERFSLILESASTNQTSMYLCASSLGGFRTEAFFGQGTRLTVV.

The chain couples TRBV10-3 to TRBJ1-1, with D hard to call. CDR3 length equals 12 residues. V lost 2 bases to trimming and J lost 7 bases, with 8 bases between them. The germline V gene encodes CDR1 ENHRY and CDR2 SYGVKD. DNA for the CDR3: TGTGCCATCAGTGAGGCGGCTAGTGAAGCTTTCTTT. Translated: CAISEAASEAFF.

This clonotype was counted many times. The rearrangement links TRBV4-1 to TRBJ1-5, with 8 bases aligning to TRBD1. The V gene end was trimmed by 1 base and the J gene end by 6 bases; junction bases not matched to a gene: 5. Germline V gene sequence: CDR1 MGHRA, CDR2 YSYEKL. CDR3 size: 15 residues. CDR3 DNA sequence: TGCGCCAGCAGCCAAGGACAGGGGTCAGGTCAGCCCCAGCATTTT. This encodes CASSQGQGSGQPQHF.

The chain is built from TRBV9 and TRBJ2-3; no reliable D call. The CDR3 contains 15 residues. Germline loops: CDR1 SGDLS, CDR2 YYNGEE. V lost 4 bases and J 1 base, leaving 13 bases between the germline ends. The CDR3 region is CASSKDGWGTDTQYF. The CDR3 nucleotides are TGTGCCAGCAGCAAAGACGGGTGGGGCACAGATACGCAGTATTTT. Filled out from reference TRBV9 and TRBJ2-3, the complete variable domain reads DSGVTQTPKHLITATGQRVTLRCSPRSGDLSVYWYQQSLDQGLQFLIQYYNGEERAKGNILERFSAQQFPDLHSELNLSSLELGDSALYFCASSKDGWGTDTQYFGPGTRLTVL.